This T cell receptor beta chain is from a study of monozygotic twins with inflammatory bowel disease. Eight reactions per sample, run separately, yielded cDNA. Both TCRalpha and TCRbeta cDNA were subjected to two nested PCRs lasting approximately 16 and 10 cycles. Using the 5' RACE reads, TCRdb records one entry per CDR3 protein without DNA. Recorded for this sample: about 450,000 distinct CDR3 sequences. The CDR3 runs to 17 residues. CDR1 and CDR2 (germline): SGHRS, YFSETQ. Blood samples measuring around 2.4 ml were taken per donor. Study-wide findings and caveats: Differences in immunosuppressive treatment may have been a source of added variability in patient repertoires.

Comments on this clonotype: The antigen is unknown.

Input material: blood. This TCR derives from a human donor with ulcerative colitis or Crohn's disease, or a healthy co-twin of an affected twin (not recorded which). The V call is TRBV5-1, the J call TRBJ2-3; without DNA, the TCRdb call of TRBD2 cannot be checked. The CDR3 spells CASSLALAGGRADTQYF.